The 3 T cell receptor beta chains in this list originate from one sample, sequenced in a study of immune characterization of retroperitoneal liposarcoma. TCRdb called the PCR reads again in MiXCR, with one record for every CDR3 protein. The table lists under 11,000 distinct CDR3 sequences, roughly a quarter of them singletons. Sequenced input: tumor tissue. The receptors come from a male donor with retroperitoneal liposarcoma.

This clonotype ranks as medium-sized (0.01 to 0.1%). V and J are TRBV7-6 and TRBJ2-5; 9 bases are a match to TRBD1. The CDR3 covers 20 residues. Trimming cost V 2 bases and J 11 bases; bases outside gene matches: 27. The V gene's germline CDR1 is SGHVS and CDR2 FNYEAQ. CDR3 residues: CASSLQPGTGTTGTQLVQYF. DNA for the CDR3: TGTGCCAGCAGCTTACAGCCCGGGACAGGGACTACCGGGACGCAGTTGGTGCAGTACTTC.

By sample fraction, this clonotype is medium-sized. The chain carries TRBV6-1 and TRBJ2-1; D is possibly TRBD1 or TRBD2 (5 bases each). The tail of the sequence fits TRBJ2-7 better, so the J call may be wrong. The CDR3 totals 14 residues. Germline-derived CDR1 and CDR2 are MNHNS and SASEGT. The CDR3 region is CASSVGEFSYEQYF. The CDR3 DNA reads TGTGCCAGCAGTGTAGGGGAGTTCTCCTACGAGCAGTACTTC.

This clonotype was observed at least ten times. V usage is TRBV6-1 and J usage is TRBJ2-1; 11 bases are shared with TRBD2. Germline V gene lookup returns CDR1 MNHNS and CDR2 SASEGT. The CDR3 consists of 16 residues. J lost 3 bases, V lost 6 bases, and 7 bases had no gene match. The DNA of the CDR3 is TGTGCCAGCAGAGATCTAGCGGGAGGCCTCTACAATGAGCAGTTCTTC. It specifies CASRDLAGGLYNEQFF.